This is a list of T cell receptor beta chains from one sample in a study of cytomegalovirus exposure and HLA in healthy donors. Repertoires were generated with immunoSEQ multiplex PCR, while TCRdb's copy carries only in-frame clones and drops some. The sample includes fewer than 250,000 clones, more than 75% of them seen just once. The sample comprised PBMCs. These TCRs come from a man in his forties in good health and CMV-seropositive. The CDR3 runs from the conserved cysteine through the conserved F or W. The D gene is left open where the match is weak. Size values are once, few and many counts, or a class for expanded clones, and some rows have none.

d_gene	abundance	v_gene	j_gene	CDR3aa	CDR3nt
TRBD1	once	TRBV7-9	TRBJ2-7	CASSFPGGQGASEQYF	TGTGCCAGCAGCTTCCCGGGGGGACAGGGGGCGTCCGAGCAGTACTTC
NA	few	TRBV5-5	TRBJ2-7	CASSLTAEQYF	TGTGCCAGCAGCTTAACAGCCGAGCAGTACTTC
NA	NA	TRBV30	TRBJ1-2	CAWSVLRGKTSNYGYTF	TGTGCCTGGAGTGTATTGCGGGGGAAGACTTCTAACTATGGCTACACCTTC
NA	NA	TRBV4-1	TRBJ2-1	CASSQDRASSYNEQFF	TGCGCCAGCAGCCAAGATCGAGCGAGCTCCTACAATGAGCAGTTCTTC
NA	NA	TRBV9	TRBJ2-3	CASSVVGEADTQYF	TGTGCCAGCAGCGTAGTCGGCGAAGCGGATACGCAGTATTTT
NA	NA	TRBV5-1	TRBJ2-1	CASSLEPSSYNEQFF	TGCGCCAGCAGCTTGGAGCCGAGCTCCTACAATGAGCAGTTCTTC
NA	few	TRBV7-8	TRBJ1-2	CASSSSGGTLDPNGYTF	TGTGCCAGCAGCTCCTCGGGAGGGACCTTAGACCCGAATGGCTACACCTTC
TRBD2	once	TRBV29-1	TRBJ2-5	CSVDGLAGGDETQYF	TGCAGCGTAGACGGACTAGCGGGAGGAGATGAGACCCAGTACTTC
TRBD2	NA	TRBV19	TRBJ2-6	CASSIEGHERSGRATGANVLTF	TGTGCCAGTAGTATAGAGGGCCATGAGCGGAGCGGGAGGGCCACTGGGGCCAACGTCCTGACTTTC
NA	NA	TRBV9	TRBJ2-1	CASSVGRGYEQFF	TGTGCCAGCAGCGTAGGGCGGGGATATGAGCAGTTCTTC
NA	NA	TRBV6-5	TRBJ2-7	CASSYVEGGYEQYF	TGTGCCAGCAGCTACGTAGAGGGAGGCTACGAGCAGTACTTC
TRBD2	NA	TRBV30	TRBJ2-2	CAAKREANTGELFF	TGTGCCGCTAAGCGGGAGGCGAACACCGGGGAGCTGTTTTTT
TRBD1	NA	TRBV15	TRBJ2-5	CATSKGDSYQETQYF	TGTGCCACCAGCAAAGGGGACAGTTACCAAGAGACCCAGTACTTC
NA	NA	TRBV14	TRBJ2-1	CASSQGGGLGQFF	TGTGCCAGCAGCCAAGGGGGGGGGCTAGGTCAGTTCTTC
TRBD1	NA	TRBV7-9	TRBJ1-4	CASDRGNEKLFF	TGTGCCAGTGACAGGGGAAATGAAAAACTGTTTTTT
TRBD1	few	TRBV18	TRBJ2-7	CASSQDRGSGYEQYF	TGTGCCAGCTCGCAGGACAGGGGATCGGGCTACGAGCAGTACTTC